This paragraph reports one T cell receptor (beta chain). These data come from a study of blood T cell repertoires in COVID-19. About the research overall: The samples span acute and convalescent COVID-19 from the United States, Italy and Spain. Nucleic acid was either cDNA or gDNA, and it came from T cells, B-cell-depleted T cells, or PBMCs.

In the original processing: Scientists estimated how many nucleated cells there were by amplifying reference gene primers. TCRdb keeps only in-frame clones here, not all; method: immunoSEQ multiplex PCR. The V and J calls and the clone size are those of that table, but D and trimming were determined from the DNA. The top ten hold 10% to 15% of the sample, which has about 70,000 clones, more than 75% seen once. With V trimmed by 11 bases and J by 9 bases, 19 bases remained unmatched. Per germline, CDR1 SNHLY and CDR2 FYNNEI. The CDR3 extends over 15 amino acids. The sequence was obtained from a human donor in a cohort sampled during active COVID-19. Sequencing input: peripheral blood. The V and J genes are TRBV2 and TRBJ2-5; 9 positions match TRBD1. CDR3 DNA sequence: TGTGCCGACGCTCGGGACAGGGACCCACCGTGGGCCCAGTACTTC. Residues: CADARDRDPPWAQYF. The full variable domain, rest sourced from reference TRBV2 and TRBJ2-5, is EPEVTQTPSHQVTQMGQEVILRCVPISNHLYFYWYRQILGQKVEFLVSFYNNEISEKSEIFDDQFSVERPDGSNFTLKIRSTKLEDSAMYFCADARDRDPPWAQYFGPGTRLLVL.